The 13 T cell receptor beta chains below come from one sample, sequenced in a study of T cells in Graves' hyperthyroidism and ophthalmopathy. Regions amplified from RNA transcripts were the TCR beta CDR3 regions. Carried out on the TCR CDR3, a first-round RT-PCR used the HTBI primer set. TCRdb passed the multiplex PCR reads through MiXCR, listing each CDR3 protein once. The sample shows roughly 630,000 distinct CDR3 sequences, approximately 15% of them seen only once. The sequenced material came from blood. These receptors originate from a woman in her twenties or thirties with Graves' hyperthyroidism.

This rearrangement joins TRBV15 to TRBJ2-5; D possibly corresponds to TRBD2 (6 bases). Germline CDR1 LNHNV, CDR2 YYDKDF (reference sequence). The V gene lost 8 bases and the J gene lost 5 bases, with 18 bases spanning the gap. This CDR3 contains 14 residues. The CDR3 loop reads CATGRGETGETQYF. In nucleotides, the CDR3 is TGTGCCACCGGCCGCGGGGAAACGGGGGAGACCCAGTACTTC.

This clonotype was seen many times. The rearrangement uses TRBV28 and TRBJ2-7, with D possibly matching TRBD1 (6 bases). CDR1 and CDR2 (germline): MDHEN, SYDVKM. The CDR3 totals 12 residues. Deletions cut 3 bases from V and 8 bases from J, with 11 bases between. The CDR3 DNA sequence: TGTGCCAGCAGTTTCCCAGGACAGAAGCAGTACTTC. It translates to CASSFPGQKQYF.

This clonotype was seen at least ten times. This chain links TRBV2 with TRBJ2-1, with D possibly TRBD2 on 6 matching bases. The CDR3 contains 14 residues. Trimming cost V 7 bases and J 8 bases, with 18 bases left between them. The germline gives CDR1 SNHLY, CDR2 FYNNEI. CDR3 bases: TGTGCCAGCACCACTAGCAGAGGGACTCATGAGCAGTTCTTC. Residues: CASTTSRGTHEQFF.

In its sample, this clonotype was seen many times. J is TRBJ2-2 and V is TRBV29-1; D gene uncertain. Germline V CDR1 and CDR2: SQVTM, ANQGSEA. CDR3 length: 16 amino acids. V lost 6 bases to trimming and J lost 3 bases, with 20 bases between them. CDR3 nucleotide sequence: TGCAGCGTGCTCCGCTCGCTCGGCTCCGACACCGGGGAGCTGTTTTTT. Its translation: CSVLRSLGSDTGELFF.

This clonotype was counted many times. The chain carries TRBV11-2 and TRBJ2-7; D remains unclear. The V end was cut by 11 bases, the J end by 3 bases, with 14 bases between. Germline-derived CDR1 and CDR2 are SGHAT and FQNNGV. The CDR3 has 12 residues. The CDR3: CACPRRNYEQYF. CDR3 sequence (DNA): TGTGCCTGCCCGCGGAGAAACTACGAGCAGTACTTC.

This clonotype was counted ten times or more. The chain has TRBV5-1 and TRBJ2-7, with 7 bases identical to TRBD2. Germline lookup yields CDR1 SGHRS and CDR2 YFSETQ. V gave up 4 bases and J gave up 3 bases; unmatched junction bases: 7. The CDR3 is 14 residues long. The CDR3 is CASSDGGGLYEQYF. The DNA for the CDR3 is TGCGCCAGCAGCGACGGCGGGGGTCTCTACGAGCAGTACTTC. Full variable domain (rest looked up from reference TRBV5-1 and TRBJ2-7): KAGVTQTPRYLIKTRGQQVTLSCSPISGHRSVSWYQQTPGQGLQFLFEYFSETQRNKGNFPGRFSGRQFSNSRSEMNVSTLELGDSALYLCASSDGGGLYEQYFGPGTRLTVT.

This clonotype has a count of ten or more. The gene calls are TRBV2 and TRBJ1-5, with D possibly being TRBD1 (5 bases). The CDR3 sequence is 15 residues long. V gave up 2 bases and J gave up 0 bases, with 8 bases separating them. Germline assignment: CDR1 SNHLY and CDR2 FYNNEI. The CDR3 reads CASSERGYSNQPQHF. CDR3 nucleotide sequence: TGTGCCAGCAGTGAAAGGGGTTATAGCAATCAGCCCCAGCATTTT.

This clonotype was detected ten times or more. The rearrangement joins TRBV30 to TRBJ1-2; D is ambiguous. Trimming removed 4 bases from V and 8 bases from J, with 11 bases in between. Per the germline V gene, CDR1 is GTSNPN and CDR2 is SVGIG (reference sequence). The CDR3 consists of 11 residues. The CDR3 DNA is TGTGCCTGGATGGTTTGGGAAGGCTACACCTTC. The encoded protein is CAWMVWEGYTF. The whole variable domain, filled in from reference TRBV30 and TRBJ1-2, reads SQTIHQWPATLVQPVGSPLSLECTVEGTSNPNLYWYRQAAGRGLQLLFYSVGIGQISSEVPQNLSASRPQDRQFILSSKKLLLSDSGFYLCAWMVWEGYTFGSGTRLTVV.

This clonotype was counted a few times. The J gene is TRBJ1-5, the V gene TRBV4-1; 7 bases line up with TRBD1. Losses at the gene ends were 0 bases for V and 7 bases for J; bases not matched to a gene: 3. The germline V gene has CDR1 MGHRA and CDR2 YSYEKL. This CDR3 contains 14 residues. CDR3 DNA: TGCGCCAGCAGCCAAGATCAAGGGGGCCAGCCCCAGCATTTT. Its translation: CASSQDQGGQPQHF.

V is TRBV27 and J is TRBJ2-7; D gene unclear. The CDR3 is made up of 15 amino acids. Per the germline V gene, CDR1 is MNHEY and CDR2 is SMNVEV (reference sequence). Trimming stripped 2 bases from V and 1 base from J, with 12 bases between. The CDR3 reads CASSLRPALSYEQYF. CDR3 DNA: TGTGCCAGCAGTTTAAGGCCAGCACTATCCTACGAGCAGTACTTC.

CDR3 sequence reads: CASSYRSQGLYEQYF. The CDR3 DNA reads TGTGCCAGCAGTTATAGGAGCCAGGGGCTTTACGAGCAGTACTTC. The genes are TRBV6-5 and TRBJ2-7, with D perhaps matching TRBD1 (6 bases). Trimming pared 3 bases from V and 4 bases from J, leaving 16 bases between. CDR3 length equals 15 residues. CDR1 and CDR2 from the germline V gene are MNHEY and SVGAGI.

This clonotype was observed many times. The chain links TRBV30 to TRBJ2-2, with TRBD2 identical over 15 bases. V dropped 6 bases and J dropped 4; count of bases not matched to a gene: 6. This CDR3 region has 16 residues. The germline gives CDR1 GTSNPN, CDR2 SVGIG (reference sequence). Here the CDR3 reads CACGLAGGPGTGELFF. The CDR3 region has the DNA TGTGCCTGCGGACTAGCGGGAGGGCCGGGCACCGGGGAGCTGTTTTTT. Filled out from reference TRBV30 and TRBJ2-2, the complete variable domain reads SQTIHQWPATLVQPVGSPLSLECTVEGTSNPNLYWYRQAAGRGLQLLFYSVGIGQISSEVPQNLSASRPQDRQFILSSKKLLLSDSGFYLCACGLAGGPGTGELFFGEGSRLTVL.

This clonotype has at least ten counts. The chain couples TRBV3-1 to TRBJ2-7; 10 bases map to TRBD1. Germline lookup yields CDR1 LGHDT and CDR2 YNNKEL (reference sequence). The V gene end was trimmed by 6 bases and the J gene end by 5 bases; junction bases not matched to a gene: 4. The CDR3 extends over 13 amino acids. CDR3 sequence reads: CASSRGQGNEQYF. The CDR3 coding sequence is TGTGCCAGCAGTAGGGGACAGGGGAACGAGCAGTACTTC.